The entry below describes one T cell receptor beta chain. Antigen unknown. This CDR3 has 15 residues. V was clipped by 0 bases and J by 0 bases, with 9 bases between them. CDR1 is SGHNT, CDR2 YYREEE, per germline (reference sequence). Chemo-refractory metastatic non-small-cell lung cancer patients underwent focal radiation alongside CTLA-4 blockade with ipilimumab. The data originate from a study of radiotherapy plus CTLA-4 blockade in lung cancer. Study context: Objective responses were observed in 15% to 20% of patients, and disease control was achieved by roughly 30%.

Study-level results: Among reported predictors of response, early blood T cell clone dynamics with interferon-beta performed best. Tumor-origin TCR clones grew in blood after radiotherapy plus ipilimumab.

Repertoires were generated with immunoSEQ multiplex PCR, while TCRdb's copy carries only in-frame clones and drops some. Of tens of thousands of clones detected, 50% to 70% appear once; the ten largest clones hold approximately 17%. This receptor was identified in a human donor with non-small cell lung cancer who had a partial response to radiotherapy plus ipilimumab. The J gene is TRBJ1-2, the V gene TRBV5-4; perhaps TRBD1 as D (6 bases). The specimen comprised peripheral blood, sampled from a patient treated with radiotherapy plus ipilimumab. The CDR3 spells CASSLDRAPNYGYTF. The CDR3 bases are TGTGCCAGCAGCTTGGACAGGGCCCCTAACTATGGCTACACCTTC.